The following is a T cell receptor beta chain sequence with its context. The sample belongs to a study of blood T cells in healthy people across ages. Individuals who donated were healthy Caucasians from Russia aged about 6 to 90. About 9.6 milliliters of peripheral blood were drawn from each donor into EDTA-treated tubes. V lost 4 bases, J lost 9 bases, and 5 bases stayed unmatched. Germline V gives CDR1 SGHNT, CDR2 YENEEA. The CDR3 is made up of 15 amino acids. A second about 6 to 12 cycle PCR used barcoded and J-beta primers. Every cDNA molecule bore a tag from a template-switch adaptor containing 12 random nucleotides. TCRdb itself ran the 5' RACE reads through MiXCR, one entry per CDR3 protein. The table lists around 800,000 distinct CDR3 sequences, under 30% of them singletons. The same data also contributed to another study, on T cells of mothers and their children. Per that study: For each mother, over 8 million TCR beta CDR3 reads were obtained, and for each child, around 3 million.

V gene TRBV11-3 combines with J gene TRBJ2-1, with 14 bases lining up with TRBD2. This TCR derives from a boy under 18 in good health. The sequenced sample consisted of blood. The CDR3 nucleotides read TGTGCCAGCAGCTACGGGACTAGCGGGAGTGGTGAGCAGTTCTTC. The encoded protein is CASSYGTSGSGEQFF. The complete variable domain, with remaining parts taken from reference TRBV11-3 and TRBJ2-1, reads EAGVVQSPRYKIIEKKQPVAFWCNPISGHNTLYWYLQNLGQGPELLIRYENEEAVDDSQLPKDRFSAERLKGVDSTLKIQPAELGDSAVYLCASSYGTSGSGEQFFGPGTRLTVL.